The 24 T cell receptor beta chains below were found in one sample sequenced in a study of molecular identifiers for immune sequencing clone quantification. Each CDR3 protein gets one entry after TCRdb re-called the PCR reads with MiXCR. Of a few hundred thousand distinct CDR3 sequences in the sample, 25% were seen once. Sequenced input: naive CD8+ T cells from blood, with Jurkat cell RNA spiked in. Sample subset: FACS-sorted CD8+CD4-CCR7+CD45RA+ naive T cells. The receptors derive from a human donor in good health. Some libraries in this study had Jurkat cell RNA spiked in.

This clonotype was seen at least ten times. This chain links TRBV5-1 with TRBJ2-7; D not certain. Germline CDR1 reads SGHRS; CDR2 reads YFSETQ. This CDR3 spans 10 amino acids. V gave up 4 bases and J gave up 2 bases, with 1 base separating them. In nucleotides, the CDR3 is TGCGCCAGCAGCCCCTACGAGCAGTACTTC. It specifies CASSPYEQYF. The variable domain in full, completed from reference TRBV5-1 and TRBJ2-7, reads KAGVTQTPRYLIKTRGQQVTLSCSPISGHRSVSWYQQTPGQGLQFLFEYFSETQRNKGNFPGRFSGRQFSNSRSEMNVSTLELGDSALYLCASSPYEQYFGPGTRLTVT.

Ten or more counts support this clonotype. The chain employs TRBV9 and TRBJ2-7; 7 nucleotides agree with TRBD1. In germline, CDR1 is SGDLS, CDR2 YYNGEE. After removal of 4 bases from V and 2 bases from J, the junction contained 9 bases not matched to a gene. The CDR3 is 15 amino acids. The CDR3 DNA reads TGTGCCAGCAGCAGACAATCGACAGGGCCCTACGAGCAGTACTTC. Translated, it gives CASSRQSTGPYEQYF. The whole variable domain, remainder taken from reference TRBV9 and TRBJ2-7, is DSGVTQTPKHLITATGQRVTLRCSPRSGDLSVYWYQQSLDQGLQFLIQYYNGEERAKGNILERFSAQQFPDLHSELNLSSLELGDSALYFCASSRQSTGPYEQYFGPGTRLTVT.

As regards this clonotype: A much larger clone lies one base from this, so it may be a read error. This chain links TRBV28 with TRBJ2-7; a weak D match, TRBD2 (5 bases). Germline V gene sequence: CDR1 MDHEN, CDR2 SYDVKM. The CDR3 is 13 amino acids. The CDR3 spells CASSFRAGYGQYF. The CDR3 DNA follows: TGTGCCAGCAGTTTTAGGGCGGGCTACGGGCAGTACTTC.

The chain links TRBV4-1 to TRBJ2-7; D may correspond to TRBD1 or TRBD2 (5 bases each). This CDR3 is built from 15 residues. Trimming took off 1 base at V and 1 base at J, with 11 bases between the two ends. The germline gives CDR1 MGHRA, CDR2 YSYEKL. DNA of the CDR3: TGCGCCAGCAGCCAAGGTGGGACGGATTCCTACGAGCAGTACTTC. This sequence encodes CASSQGGTDSYEQYF.

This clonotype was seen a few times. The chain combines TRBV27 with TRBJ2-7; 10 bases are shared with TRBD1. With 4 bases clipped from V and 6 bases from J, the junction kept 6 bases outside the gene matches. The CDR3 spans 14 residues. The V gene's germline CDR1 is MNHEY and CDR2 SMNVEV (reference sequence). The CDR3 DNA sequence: TGTGCCAGCAGTTGGGGACAGGGGTTAGGCGAGCAGTACTTC. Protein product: CASSWGQGLGEQYF.

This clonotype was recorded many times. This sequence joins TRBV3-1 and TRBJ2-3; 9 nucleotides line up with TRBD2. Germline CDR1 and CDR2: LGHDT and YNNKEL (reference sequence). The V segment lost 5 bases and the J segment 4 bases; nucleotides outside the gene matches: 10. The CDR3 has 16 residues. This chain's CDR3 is CASSTGTSPPPDTQYF. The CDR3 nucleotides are TGTGCCAGCAGCACCGGGACTAGCCCCCCACCAGATACGCAGTATTTT.

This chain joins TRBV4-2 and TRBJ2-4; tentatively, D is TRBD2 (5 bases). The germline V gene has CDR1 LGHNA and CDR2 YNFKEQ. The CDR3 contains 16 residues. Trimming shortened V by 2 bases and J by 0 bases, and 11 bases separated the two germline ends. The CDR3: CASSQFGGLAKNIQYF. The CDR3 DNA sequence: TGTGCCAGCAGCCAATTTGGCGGACTAGCCAAAAACATTCAGTACTTC.

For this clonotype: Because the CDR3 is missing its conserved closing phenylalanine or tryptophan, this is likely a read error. CDR3 coding DNA: TGCAGTGCTAGAGACCCCATGACTAACTATGGCTACACCTCC. It is translated as CSARDPMTNYGYTS. The chain combines TRBV20-1 with TRBJ1-2, with unresolved D. From germline, CDR1 is DFQATT and CDR2 SNEGSKA (reference sequence). The CDR3 contains 14 residues. V was pared by 0 bases and J by 0 bases, with 8 bases between.

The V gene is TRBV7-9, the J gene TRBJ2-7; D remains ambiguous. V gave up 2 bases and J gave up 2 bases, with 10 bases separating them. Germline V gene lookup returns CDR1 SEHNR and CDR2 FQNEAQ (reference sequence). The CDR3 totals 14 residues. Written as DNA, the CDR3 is TGTGCCAGCAGCTTAACAACAGCCACCTACGAGCAGTACTTC. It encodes CASSLTTATYEQYF.

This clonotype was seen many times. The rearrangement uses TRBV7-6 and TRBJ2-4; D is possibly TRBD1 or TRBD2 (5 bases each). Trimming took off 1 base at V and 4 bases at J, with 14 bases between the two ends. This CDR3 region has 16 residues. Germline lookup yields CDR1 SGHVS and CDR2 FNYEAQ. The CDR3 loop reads CASSLGTGTAKNIQYF. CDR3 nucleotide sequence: TGTGCCAGCAGCTTAGGGACCGGGACGGCGAAAAACATTCAGTACTTC.

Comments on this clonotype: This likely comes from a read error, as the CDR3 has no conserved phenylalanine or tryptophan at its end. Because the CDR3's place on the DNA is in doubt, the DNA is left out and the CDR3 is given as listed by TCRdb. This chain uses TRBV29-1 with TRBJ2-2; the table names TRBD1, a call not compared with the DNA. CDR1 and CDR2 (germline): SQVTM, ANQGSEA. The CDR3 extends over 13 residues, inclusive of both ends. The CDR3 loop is CSVDPAGFVELLV.

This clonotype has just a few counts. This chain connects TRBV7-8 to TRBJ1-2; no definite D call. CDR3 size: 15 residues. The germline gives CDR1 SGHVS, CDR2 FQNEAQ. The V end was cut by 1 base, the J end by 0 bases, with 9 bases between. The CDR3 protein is CASSLGTEANYGYTF. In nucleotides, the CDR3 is TGTGCCAGCAGCTTAGGGACGGAAGCTAACTATGGCTACACCTTC.

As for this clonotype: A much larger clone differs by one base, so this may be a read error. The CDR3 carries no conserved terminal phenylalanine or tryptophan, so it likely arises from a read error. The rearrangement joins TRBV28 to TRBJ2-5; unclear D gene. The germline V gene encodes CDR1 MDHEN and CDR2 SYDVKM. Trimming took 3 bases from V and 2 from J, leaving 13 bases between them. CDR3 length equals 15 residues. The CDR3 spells CASSFFGSGQETQYS. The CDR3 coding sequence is TGTGCCAGCAGTTTTTTTGGGTCAGGACAAGAGACCCAGTACTCC.

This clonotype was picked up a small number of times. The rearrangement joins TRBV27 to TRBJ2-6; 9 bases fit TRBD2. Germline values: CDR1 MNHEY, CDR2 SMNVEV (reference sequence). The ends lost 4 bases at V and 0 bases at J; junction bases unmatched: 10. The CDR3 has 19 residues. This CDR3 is CASSSTSTSGNSGANVLTF. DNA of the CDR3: TGTGCCAGCAGTTCCACTTCGACTAGCGGAAACTCTGGGGCCAACGTCCTGACTTTC.

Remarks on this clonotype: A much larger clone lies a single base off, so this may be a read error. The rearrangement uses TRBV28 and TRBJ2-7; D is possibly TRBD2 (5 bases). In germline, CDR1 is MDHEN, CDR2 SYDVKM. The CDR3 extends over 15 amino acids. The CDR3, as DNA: TGTGCCAGCGGTTTAATTGCTTCCCCGGAGGACGAGCAGTACTTC. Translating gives CASGLIASPEDEQYF.

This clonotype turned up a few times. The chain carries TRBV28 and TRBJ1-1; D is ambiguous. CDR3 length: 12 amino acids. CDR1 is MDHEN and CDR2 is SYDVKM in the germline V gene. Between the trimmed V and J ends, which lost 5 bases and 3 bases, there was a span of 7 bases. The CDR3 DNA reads TGTGCCAGCAGTAAGGGAGACACTGAAGCTTTCTTT. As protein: CASSKGDTEAFF.

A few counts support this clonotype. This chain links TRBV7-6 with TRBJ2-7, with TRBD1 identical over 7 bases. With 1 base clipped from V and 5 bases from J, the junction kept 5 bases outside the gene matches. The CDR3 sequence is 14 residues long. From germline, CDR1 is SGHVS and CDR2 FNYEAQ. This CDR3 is CASSLGGGEDEQYF. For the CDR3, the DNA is TGTGCCAGCAGCTTAGGAGGGGGCGAAGACGAGCAGTACTTC.

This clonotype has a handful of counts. The CDR3 DNA reads TGTGCCACCAGTGACCCACACCCGCGAGGAATGAGCTCCTATAATTCACCCCTCCACTTT. This sequence encodes CATSDPHPRGMSSYNSPLHF. The J gene is TRBJ1-6, the V gene TRBV24-1; no definite D call. Per the germline V gene, CDR1 is KGHDR and CDR2 is SFDVKD. The V gene lost 4 bases and the J gene lost 0 bases, with 21 bases spanning the gap. This CDR3 region has 20 residues.

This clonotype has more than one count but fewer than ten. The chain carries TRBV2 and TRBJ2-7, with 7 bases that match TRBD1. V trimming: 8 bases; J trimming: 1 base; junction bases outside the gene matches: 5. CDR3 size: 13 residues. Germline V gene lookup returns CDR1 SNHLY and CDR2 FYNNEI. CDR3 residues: CASGQAASYEQYF. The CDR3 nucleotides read TGTGCCAGCGGACAGGCGGCTTCCTACGAGCAGTACTTC.

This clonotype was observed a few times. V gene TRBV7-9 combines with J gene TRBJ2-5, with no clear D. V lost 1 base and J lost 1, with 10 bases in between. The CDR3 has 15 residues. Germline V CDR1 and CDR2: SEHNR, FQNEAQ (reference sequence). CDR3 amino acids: CASSLDVGIQETQYF. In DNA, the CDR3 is TGTGCCAGCAGCTTAGACGTTGGTATCCAAGAGACCCAGTACTTC.

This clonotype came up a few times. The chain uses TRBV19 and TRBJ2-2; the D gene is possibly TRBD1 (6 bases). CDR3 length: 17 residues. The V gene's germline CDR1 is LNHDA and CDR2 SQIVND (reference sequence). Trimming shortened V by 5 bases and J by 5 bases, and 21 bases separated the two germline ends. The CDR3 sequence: CASSLLDSSVVTGELFF. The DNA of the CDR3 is TGTGCCAGTAGTCTACTGGACAGTTCGGTAGTTACCGGGGAGCTGTTTTTT.

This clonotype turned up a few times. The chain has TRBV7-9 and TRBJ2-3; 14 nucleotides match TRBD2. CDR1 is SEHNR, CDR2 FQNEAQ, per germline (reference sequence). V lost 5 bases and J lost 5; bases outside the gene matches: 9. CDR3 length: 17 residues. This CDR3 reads CASSTTGTSGGIDTQYF. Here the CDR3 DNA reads TGTGCCAGCAGCACAACCGGGACTAGCGGGGGAATAGATACGCAGTATTTT.

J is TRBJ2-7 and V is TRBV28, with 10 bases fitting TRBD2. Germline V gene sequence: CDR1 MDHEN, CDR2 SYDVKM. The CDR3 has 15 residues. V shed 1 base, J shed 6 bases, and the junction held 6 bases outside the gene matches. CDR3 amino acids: CASSLFTSGMFEQYF. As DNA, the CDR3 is TGTGCCAGCAGTTTATTCACTAGCGGGATGTTCGAGCAGTACTTC.

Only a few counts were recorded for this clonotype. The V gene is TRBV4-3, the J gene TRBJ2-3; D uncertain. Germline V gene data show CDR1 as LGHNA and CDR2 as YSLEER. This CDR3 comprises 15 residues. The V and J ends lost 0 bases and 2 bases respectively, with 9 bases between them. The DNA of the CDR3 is TGCGCCAGCAGCCAAGACCTCAGGACCACAGATACGCAGTATTTT. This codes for CASSQDLRTTDTQYF.